This TCR beta chain was sequenced during a study of cytomegalovirus exposure and HLA in healthy donors. Across the study: Genotyping of 300 to 450 donors showed that approximately 83% belonged to the Caucasian-associated ancestry cluster. The study, taken as a whole, reports: Later examination showed HLA-associated TCR beta chains had greater clonal expansion than equally common others.

Healthy bone marrow donors made up the cohort. Comment on this clone: The antigen is unknown.

The CDR3 has 14 residues. CDR1 is MDHEN, CDR2 SYDVKM, per germline. V shed 3 bases, J shed 5 bases, and the junction held 5 bases outside the gene matches. Both 60 Vbeta primers and 13 Jbeta primers went into the PCR. The protocol was immunoSEQ multiplex PCR, while the TCRdb copy is restricted to in-frame clones and leaves out a portion. This sample has roughly 220,000 clones, with approximately 80% found just once. The chain has TRBV28 and TRBJ1-2; 8 positions match TRBD1. The TCR originated in a man aged 30 to 45 in good health and CMV-seronegative. What was sequenced was PBMCs. The CDR3 nucleotides read TGTGCCAGCAGTTTGGGGACAGGTCAATATGGCTACACCTTC. Protein: CASSLGTGQYGYTF.